Listed below are T cell receptor beta chains from one sample, sequenced in a study of T-cell reconstitution after alpha-beta-depleted transplantation in children. MiXCR was run by TCRdb on the PCR reads, yielding one entry per CDR3 protein. This repertoire shows 60,000 to 100,000 distinct CDR3 sequences, 15% to 20% found once; its top ten account for approximately 51%. The sample in question was PBMCs, mostly from graft donor cells, obtained 360 days after TCRalphabeta/CD19-depleted stem cell transplant. The receptors here all came from a male patient aged 2 to 10 who had a stem cell transplant for acute lymphoblastic leukemia, so the T cells may come from the graft donor. Both conserved end residues are part of each CDR3. Each record gives: D gene, J gene, clone size, V gene, CDR3 DNA, CDR3 protein. D genes are given only for firm matches. Not all rows give a size; the values are once, few, many and, for expanded clones, a class.

D: TRBD1; J: TRBJ1-5; size: -; V: TRBV20-1; DNA: TGCAGTGCTAGACTGGGACAGGGTTTCGGCCCCCAGCATTTT; CDR3: CSARLGQGFGPQHF
D: -; J: TRBJ2-1; size: many; V: TRBV13; DNA: TGTGCCAGCCAAAATGGTGGGGACTTCTACAATGAGCAGTTCTTC; CDR3: CASQNGGDFYNEQFF
D: TRBD2; J: TRBJ2-1; size: few; V: TRBV7-7; DNA: TGTGCCAGCAGCAAATCCTCCGGGACTAGCGAGCAGTTCTTC; CDR3: CASSKSSGTSEQFF
D: -; J: TRBJ2-5; size: -; V: TRBV4-2; DNA: TGTGCCAGCAGCCAAGCCCCCGGGTACGGAGGATCCCAGTACTTC; CDR3: CASSQAPGYGGSQYF
D: -; J: TRBJ2-5; size: few; V: TRBV2; DNA: TGTGCCAGCTGGGCTGCCAAGGGGACCCAGTACTTC; CDR3: CASWAAKGTQYF
D: TRBD2; J: TRBJ2-3; size: many; V: TRBV28; DNA: TGTGCCAGCAGCCTCGGGCTAGCGGGAGATTCAGATACGCAGTATTTT; CDR3: CASSLGLAGDSDTQYF
D: -; J: TRBJ2-7; size: -; V: TRBV6-1; DNA: TGTGCCAGCAGTAGCCTGTGGGACTCCCCCCTCTACGAGCAGTACTTC; CDR3: CASSSLWDSPLYEQYF
D: -; J: TRBJ1-6; size: -; V: TRBV11-2; DNA: TGTGCCAGCAGCTTATGGGATCCACGGTGGTCCAATTCACCCCTCCACTTT; CDR3: CASSLWDPRWSNSPLHF
D: -; J: TRBJ2-3; size: -; V: TRBV29-1; DNA: TGCAGCGTTGATAGGAGCGCACACACAGATACGCAGTATTTT; CDR3: CSVDRSAHTDTQYF
D: -; J: TRBJ1-1; size: many; V: TRBV3-1; DNA: TGTGCCAGCAGCCACTCCCGAGAGGCTGAAGCTTTCTTT; CDR3: CASSHSREAEAFF
D: TRBD2; J: TRBJ2-7; size: -; V: TRBV4-2; DNA: TGTGCCAGCAGCCAAGCTCTCCACCTAGCGGCGTCCTACGAGCAGTACTTC; CDR3: CASSQALHLAASYEQYF
D: TRBD2; J: TRBJ2-7; size: -; V: TRBV5-5; DNA: TGTGCCAGCAGCTTGGGACTAGCGGGGCCCGGGGCGCAGTACTTC; CDR3: CASSLGLAGPGAQYF
D: -; J: TRBJ2-5; size: -; V: TRBV20-1; DNA: TGCAGTGCTAGGGACAAACAATACCAAGAGACCCAGTACTTC; CDR3: CSARDKQYQETQYF
D: -; J: TRBJ2-3; size: -; V: TRBV9; DNA: TGTGCCAGCAGCCCCCGGGGCACAGATACGCAGTATTTT; CDR3: CASSPRGTDTQYF
D: -; J: TRBJ2-7; size: many; V: TRBV7-9; DNA: TGTGCCAGCAGCTTCAGGGCGGGGAATTCCTACGAGCAGTACTTC; CDR3: CASSFRAGNSYEQYF
D: -; J: TRBJ2-7; size: few; V: TRBV28; DNA: TGTGCCAGCAGCGAGGGACCCCAATTAAGCTACGAGCAGTACTTC; CDR3: CASSEGPQLSYEQYF
D: -; J: TRBJ2-7; size: many; V: TRBV7-9; DNA: TGTGCCAGCAGCCTCATAGGTTCCTACGAGCAGTACTTC; CDR3: CASSLIGSYEQYF
D: TRBD1; J: TRBJ2-7; size: -; V: TRBV7-8; DNA: TGTGCCAGCAGCAGACGACAGGGGGTCACCTACGAGCAGTACTTC; CDR3: CASSRRQGVTYEQYF
D: -; J: TRBJ1-4; size: many; V: TRBV5-1; DNA: TGCGCCAGCAGCTTGGGGGACATGCGGGAAAAACTGTTTTTT; CDR3: CASSLGDMREKLFF
D: -; J: TRBJ2-5; size: -; V: TRBV5-1; DNA: TGCGCCAGCAGCTTGGGGGAAGAGACCCAGTACTTC; CDR3: CASSLGEETQYF
D: -; J: TRBJ1-1; size: -; V: TRBV5-1; DNA: TGCGCCAGCAGCTTGGCCTTTAGAGACACTGAAGCTTTCTTT; CDR3: CASSLAFRDTEAFF
D: -; J: TRBJ2-3; size: -; V: TRBV6-5; DNA: TGTGCCAGCAGTTACCAACGGAGTACAGATACGCAGTATTTT; CDR3: CASSYQRSTDTQYF
D: -; J: TRBJ2-1; size: -; V: TRBV6-5; DNA: TGTGCCAGCAGTTCGACGGGAGTTGAGCAGTTCTTC; CDR3: CASSSTGVEQFF